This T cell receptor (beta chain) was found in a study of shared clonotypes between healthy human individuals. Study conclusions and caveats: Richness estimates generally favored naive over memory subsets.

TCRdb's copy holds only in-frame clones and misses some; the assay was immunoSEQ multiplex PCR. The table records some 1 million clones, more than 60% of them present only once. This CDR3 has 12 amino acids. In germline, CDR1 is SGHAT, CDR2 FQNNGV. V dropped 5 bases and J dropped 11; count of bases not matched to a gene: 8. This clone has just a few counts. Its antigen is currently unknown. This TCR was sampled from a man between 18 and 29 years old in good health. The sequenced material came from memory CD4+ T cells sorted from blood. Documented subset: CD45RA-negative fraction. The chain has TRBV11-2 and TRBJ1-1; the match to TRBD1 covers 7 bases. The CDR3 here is CASSQEGAGAFF. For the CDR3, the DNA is TGTGCCAGCAGCCAGGAGGGGGCTGGCGCTTTCTTT. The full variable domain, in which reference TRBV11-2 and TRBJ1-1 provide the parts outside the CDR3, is EAGVAQSPRYKIIEKRQSVAFWCNPISGHATLYWYQQILGQGPKLLIQFQNNGVVDDSQLPKDRFSAERLKGVDSTLKIQPAKLEDSAVYLCASSQEGAGAFFGQGTRLTVV.